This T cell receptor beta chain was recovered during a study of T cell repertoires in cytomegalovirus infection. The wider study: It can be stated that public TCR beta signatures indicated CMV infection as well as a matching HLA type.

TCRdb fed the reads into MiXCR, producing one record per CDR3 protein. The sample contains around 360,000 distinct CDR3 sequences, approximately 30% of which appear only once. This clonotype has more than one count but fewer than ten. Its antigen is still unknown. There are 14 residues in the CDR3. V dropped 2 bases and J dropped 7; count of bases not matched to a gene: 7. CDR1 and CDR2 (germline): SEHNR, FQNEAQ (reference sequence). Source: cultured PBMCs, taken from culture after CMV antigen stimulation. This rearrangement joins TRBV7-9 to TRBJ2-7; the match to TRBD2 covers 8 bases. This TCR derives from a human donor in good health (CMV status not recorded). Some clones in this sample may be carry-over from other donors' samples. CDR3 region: CASSLIGGRSEQYF. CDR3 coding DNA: TGTGCCAGCAGCTTAATTGGCGGGAGGAGTGAGCAGTACTTC.